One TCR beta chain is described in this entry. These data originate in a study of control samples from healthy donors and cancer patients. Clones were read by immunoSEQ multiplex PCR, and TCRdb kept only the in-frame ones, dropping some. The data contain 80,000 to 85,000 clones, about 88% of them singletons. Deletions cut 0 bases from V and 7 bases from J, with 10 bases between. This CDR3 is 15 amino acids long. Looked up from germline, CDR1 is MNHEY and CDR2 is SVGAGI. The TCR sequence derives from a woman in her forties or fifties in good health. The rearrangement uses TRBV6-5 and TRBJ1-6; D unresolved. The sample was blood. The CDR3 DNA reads TGTGCCAGCAGTTACTCTGGGGAACTGAATTCACCCCTCCACTTT. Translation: CASSYSGELNSPLHF.